This is a list of T cell receptor beta chains from one sample in a study of identical twins. TCRdb reprocessed the 5' RACE reads with MiXCR, giving one entry per CDR3 protein. The data show about 290,000 distinct CDR3 sequences, 8.5% to 9.5% seen once. These data were also filed under a second study, of yellow fever vaccine responses in identical twins.

The sequencing sample was made of CD8+ T cells sorted from blood. The receptors come from a woman aged 18-29 years in good health. The CDR3 runs from the conserved cysteine through the conserved F or W. The D gene is left open where the match is weak. Size is stated for part of the rows, as once, few or many counts, or as a class when the clone is expanded.

d_call,v_call,clone_size,j_call,cdr3_nt,cdr3_aa
.,TRBV20-1,few,TRBJ2-3,TGCAGTGCGGAAGACGGTCTGTCCACAGATACGCAGTATTTT,CSAEDGLSTDTQYF
.,TRBV6-1,.,TRBJ2-5,TGTGCCAGCACCCCTATGGCGGATCAAGAGACCCAGTACTTC,CASTPMADQETQYF
TRBD2,TRBV2,many,TRBJ2-7,TGTGCCAGCAGTGAATCGCGGTCGGGGGGGCAGTACTTC,CASSESRSGGQYF
.,TRBV5-1,few,TRBJ2-7,TGCGCCAGCTCCGCAACGGGACGGAACTACGAGCAGTACTTC,CASSATGRNYEQYF
.,TRBV29-1,many,TRBJ1-1,TGCAGCGTTGACGCAGGGTTTGTGAACACTGAAGCTTTCTTT,CSVDAGFVNTEAFF
.,TRBV28,many,TRBJ2-7,TGTGCCAGCATGGGCCGGGACTGGCCGGACGAGCAGTACTTC,CASMGRDWPDEQYF
TRBD1,TRBV6-5,.,TRBJ1-2,TGTGCCAGCAGTTACGAGGGACTGGACAGGAGCCACTATGGCTACACCTTC,CASSYEGLDRSHYGYTF
.,TRBV3-1,many,TRBJ2-7,TGTGCCAGCAGCACCCCAGGGGGGGGCGCCTACGAGCAGTACTTC,CASSTPGGGAYEQYF
TRBD1,TRBV10-2,many,TRBJ2-7,TGCGCCAGCAACGTAGGGACAGGATCTTACGAGCAGTACTTC,CASNVGTGSYEQYF
TRBD1,TRBV29-1,many,TRBJ1-2,TGCAGCGTTGATTTACTACAGGGGGCTCGGGGCTACACCTTC,CSVDLLQGARGYTF
TRBD2,TRBV15,few,TRBJ2-7,TGTGCCACCAGCAGAGTCGTAGCGGGAGAGTACGAGCAGTACTTC,CATSRVVAGEYEQYF
.,TRBV12-3/TRBV12-4,many,TRBJ2-1,TGTGCCAGCAGTTTGTGGCGGGACAAGAATGAGCAGTTCTTC,CASSLWRDKNEQFF
TRBD2,TRBV5-1,.,TRBJ2-7,TGCGCCAGCAGCTTGGGTCCTAGCGGGAGGGACTATAACTACGAGCAGTACTTC,CASSLGPSGRDYNYEQYF
.,TRBV4-1,few,TRBJ2-5,TGCGCCAGCAGCCAAGTCGGAGAGCTGGGAGAGACCCAGTACTTC,CASSQVGELGETQYF
TRBD1,TRBV4-2,.,TRBJ2-3,TGTGCCAGCAGCCCTACTAATGGACAGGGGGCAGATACGCAGTATTTT,CASSPTNGQGADTQYF
.,TRBV5-1,many,TRBJ2-3,TGCGCCAGCAGCTTGCACCCGGGACTGGAAGATACGCAGTATTTT,CASSLHPGLEDTQYF
.,TRBV7-9,few,TRBJ1-1,TGTGCCAGCAGCCCACTAGGTTACACTGAAGCTTTCTTT,CASSPLGYTEAFF
TRBD1,TRBV12-3/TRBV12-4,many,TRBJ1-2,TGTGCCAGCAGTCCCGCAGGGGGCTATGGCTACACCTTC,CASSPAGGYGYTF
TRBD1,TRBV20-1,.,TRBJ2-7,TGCAGTGCCGACAGGGAAGAATACGAGCAGTACTTC,CSADREEYEQYF
TRBD1,TRBV9,.,TRBJ2-1,TGTGCCAGCAGCTCAGGCGGGACAGGGCTCCCTTATGAGCAGTTCTTC,CASSSGGTGLPYEQFF
TRBD1,TRBV27,.,TRBJ2-7,TGTGCCAGCAGCGGGACAGGGGAGGCGGGAGTCCCCCACGAGCAGTACTTC,CASSGTGEAGVPHEQYF
.,TRBV12-3/TRBV12-4,few,TRBJ1-4,TGTGCCAGCAGGACCGGGAGTAATGAAAAACTGTTTTTT,CASRTGSNEKLFF
.,TRBV29-1,many,TRBJ2-2,TGCAGCGTTGAGAGGGGAGCCGCCGGGGAGCTGTTTTTT,CSVERGAAGELFF
.,TRBV4-1,few,TRBJ2-1,TGCGCCAGCAGCCAAGATAGCAGGGCCCACAATGAGCAGTTCTTC,CASSQDSRAHNEQFF
TRBD1,TRBV28,.,TRBJ1-2,TGTGCCAGCAGGCCCGACAGGGACGGATGGTATAACTATGGCTACACCTTC,CASRPDRDGWYNYGYTF
.,TRBV3-1,many,TRBJ2-7,TGTGCCAGCAGCCAAGGGGGGCGGAAGGCCTACGAGCAGTACTTC,CASSQGGRKAYEQYF
TRBD2,TRBV9,.,TRBJ2-1,TGTGCCAGCAGCGGCAGCGGGGGGGACTACAATGAGCAGTTCTTC,CASSGSGGDYNEQFF
.,TRBV11-2,few,TRBJ2-1,TGTGCCAGCAGGACGGACAAGCAAAACAATGAGCAGTTCTTC,CASRTDKQNNEQFF
.,TRBV7-6,.,TRBJ2-3,TGTGCCAGCAGCTCGGTCCGTGGTACTACCGAACCCACAGATACGCAGTATTTT,CASSSVRGTTEPTDTQYF
.,TRBV30,.,TRBJ1-1,TGTGCCTGGAGTTATATGGGGGGTACTGAAGCTTTCTTT,CAWSYMGGTEAFF
TRBD2,TRBV7-9,many,TRBJ2-7,TGTGCCAGCAGCTCATTTAGCGGGAGGACCCCCTACGAGCAGTACTTC,CASSSFSGRTPYEQYF
.,TRBV30,.,TRBJ1-6,TGTGCCGGCAAATACAGGGAGGATTCACCCCTCCACTTT,CAGKYREDSPLHF
TRBD1,TRBV6-1,few,TRBJ1-1,TGTGCCAGCGGAATTTATACAGGGGGGGACACTGAAGCTTTCTTT,CASGIYTGGDTEAFF
TRBD2,TRBV7-3,.,TRBJ2-3,TGTGCCAGCAGCAGTAGCGGGGGGGATCTAGATACGCAGTATTTT,CASSSSGGDLDTQYF
.,TRBV6-2/TRBV6-3,.,TRBJ2-5,TGTGCCAGCACCCCGACTGGACCCACGGAGACCCAGTACTTC,CASTPTGPTETQYF
.,TRBV7-2,.,TRBJ2-7,TGTGCCAGCAGCTTAGAGTCTTACTCCTACGAGCAGTACTTC,CASSLESYSYEQYF
.,TRBV27,.,TRBJ2-1,TGTGCCAGCAGTTTAGCGAGGGGGGGTGGGACAGGCAATGAGCAGTTCTTC,CASSLARGGGTGNEQFF
.,TRBV4-3,few,TRBJ2-6,TGCGCCAGCAGCCAAGATTATCGGATACCTGGGGCCAACGTCCTGACTTTC,CASSQDYRIPGANVLTF
.,TRBV6-1,many,TRBJ1-2,TGTGCCAGCAGCCTCGGCGGGGGGGCGCTTAAAACTAACTATGGCTACACCTTC,CASSLGGGALKTNYGYTF
.,TRBV4-2,.,TRBJ1-5,TGTGCCAGCAGCCAAGAGCCGTATCAGCCCCAGCATTTT,CASSQEPYQPQHF
.,TRBV28,.,TRBJ2-2,TGTGCCAGCAGTTTAAGGAGGCGGCGCGGCGGGGAGCTGTTTTTT,CASSLRRRRGGELFF
TRBD2,TRBV20-1,.,TRBJ2-7,TGCAGTGCTAGAGGGGGGGGATCCGATGGGCAGTACTTC,CSARGGGSDGQYF
.,TRBV20-1,many,TRBJ2-1,TGCAGTGCCAAACTAGTCGATGAGCAGTTCTTC,CSAKLVDEQFF
TRBD2,TRBV4-3,many,TRBJ2-2,TGCGCCAGCAGCCAGGGCCGACTAGCCGAACCCGGGGAGCTGTTTTTT,CASSQGRLAEPGELFF
.,TRBV27,.,TRBJ2-6,TGTGCCAGCAGTTTATCGGCCGGGGCCAACGTCCTGACTTTC,CASSLSAGANVLTF
.,TRBV6-5,many,TRBJ2-3,TGTGCCAGCAGTTACAGGATCACAGATACGCAGTATTTT,CASSYRITDTQYF
TRBD1,TRBV4-2,.,TRBJ2-5,TGTGCCAGCAGCTCGACAGGGGATGTAGAGACCCAGTACTTC,CASSSTGDVETQYF
.,TRBV27,few,TRBJ1-1,TGTGCCAGCTTTAAGACCGGGAGACCCATGAACACTGAAGCTTTCTTT,CASFKTGRPMNTEAFF
TRBD1,TRBV11-1,few,TRBJ2-1,TGTGCCAGCAGCCGGACAGGTCAATACAATGAGCAGTTCTTC,CASSRTGQYNEQFF
.,TRBV2,many,TRBJ2-7,TGTGCCAGCAGTGATCGGCGGGGAGGATACGAGCAGTACTTC,CASSDRRGGYEQYF
TRBD1,TRBV5-6,few,TRBJ2-7,TGTGCCAGCAGCTTGACAGGGGGCATGGCCTCCTACGAGCAGTACTTC,CASSLTGGMASYEQYF
.,TRBV6-5,.,TRBJ1-2,TGTGCCAGCAGTTACTCACCGTCTGGAGAGGGGTACACCTTC,CASSYSPSGEGYTF
TRBD1,TRBV3-1,few,TRBJ2-5,TGTGCCAGCAGCCAAGTAGTAGGGGGCTACTTTTTATTTGTAGAGACCCAGTACTTC,CASSQVVGGYFLFVETQYF
TRBD1,TRBV12-3/TRBV12-4,many,TRBJ2-5,TGTGCCAGCAGTCCCGGGGACAGGCTTTTCCAAGAGACCCAGTACTTC,CASSPGDRLFQETQYF
.,TRBV9,.,TRBJ2-7,TGTGCCAGCAGCGGGGAACCGGGACGCCACTACGAGCAGTACTTC,CASSGEPGRHYEQYF
.,TRBV13,many,TRBJ2-3,TGTGCCAGCAGCTCAGGGGCAGATACGCAGTATTTT,CASSSGADTQYF
TRBD2,TRBV4-2,few,TRBJ2-7,TGTGCCAGCAGCCAAGGTATCCTAGCGGGGGACAACGAGCAGTACTTC,CASSQGILAGDNEQYF
.,TRBV7-9,many,TRBJ2-1,TGTGCCAGCAGCGACGACCTCGGCTCCTACAATGAGCAGTTCTTC,CASSDDLGSYNEQFF
.,TRBV6-1,few,TRBJ2-7,TGTGCCAGCAGCGCCTACAGGGAGGTCTCCTACGAGCAGTACTTC,CASSAYREVSYEQYF